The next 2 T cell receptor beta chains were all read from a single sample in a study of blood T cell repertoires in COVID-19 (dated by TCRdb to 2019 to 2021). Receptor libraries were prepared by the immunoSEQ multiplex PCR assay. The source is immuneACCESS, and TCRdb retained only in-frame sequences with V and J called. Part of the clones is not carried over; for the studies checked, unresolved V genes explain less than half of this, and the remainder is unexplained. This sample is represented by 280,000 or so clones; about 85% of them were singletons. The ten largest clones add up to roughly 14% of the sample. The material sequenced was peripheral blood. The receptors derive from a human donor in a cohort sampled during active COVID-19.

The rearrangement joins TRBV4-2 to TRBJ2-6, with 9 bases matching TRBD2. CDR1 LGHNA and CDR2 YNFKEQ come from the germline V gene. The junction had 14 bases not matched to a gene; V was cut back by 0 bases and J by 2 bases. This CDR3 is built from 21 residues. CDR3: CASSQERSGSGSYPGANVLTF. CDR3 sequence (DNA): TGTGCCAGCAGCCAAGAGAGGAGTGGTAGCGGGAGTTATCCTGGGGCCAACGTCCTGACTTTC.

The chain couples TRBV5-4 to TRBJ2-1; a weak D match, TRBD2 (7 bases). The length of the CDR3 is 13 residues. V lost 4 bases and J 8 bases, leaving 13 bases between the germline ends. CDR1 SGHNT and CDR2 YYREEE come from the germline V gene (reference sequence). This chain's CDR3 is CASSRGGVDEQFF. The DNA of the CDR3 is TGTGCCAGCAGCCGCGGGGGCGTGGATGAGCAGTTCTTC.